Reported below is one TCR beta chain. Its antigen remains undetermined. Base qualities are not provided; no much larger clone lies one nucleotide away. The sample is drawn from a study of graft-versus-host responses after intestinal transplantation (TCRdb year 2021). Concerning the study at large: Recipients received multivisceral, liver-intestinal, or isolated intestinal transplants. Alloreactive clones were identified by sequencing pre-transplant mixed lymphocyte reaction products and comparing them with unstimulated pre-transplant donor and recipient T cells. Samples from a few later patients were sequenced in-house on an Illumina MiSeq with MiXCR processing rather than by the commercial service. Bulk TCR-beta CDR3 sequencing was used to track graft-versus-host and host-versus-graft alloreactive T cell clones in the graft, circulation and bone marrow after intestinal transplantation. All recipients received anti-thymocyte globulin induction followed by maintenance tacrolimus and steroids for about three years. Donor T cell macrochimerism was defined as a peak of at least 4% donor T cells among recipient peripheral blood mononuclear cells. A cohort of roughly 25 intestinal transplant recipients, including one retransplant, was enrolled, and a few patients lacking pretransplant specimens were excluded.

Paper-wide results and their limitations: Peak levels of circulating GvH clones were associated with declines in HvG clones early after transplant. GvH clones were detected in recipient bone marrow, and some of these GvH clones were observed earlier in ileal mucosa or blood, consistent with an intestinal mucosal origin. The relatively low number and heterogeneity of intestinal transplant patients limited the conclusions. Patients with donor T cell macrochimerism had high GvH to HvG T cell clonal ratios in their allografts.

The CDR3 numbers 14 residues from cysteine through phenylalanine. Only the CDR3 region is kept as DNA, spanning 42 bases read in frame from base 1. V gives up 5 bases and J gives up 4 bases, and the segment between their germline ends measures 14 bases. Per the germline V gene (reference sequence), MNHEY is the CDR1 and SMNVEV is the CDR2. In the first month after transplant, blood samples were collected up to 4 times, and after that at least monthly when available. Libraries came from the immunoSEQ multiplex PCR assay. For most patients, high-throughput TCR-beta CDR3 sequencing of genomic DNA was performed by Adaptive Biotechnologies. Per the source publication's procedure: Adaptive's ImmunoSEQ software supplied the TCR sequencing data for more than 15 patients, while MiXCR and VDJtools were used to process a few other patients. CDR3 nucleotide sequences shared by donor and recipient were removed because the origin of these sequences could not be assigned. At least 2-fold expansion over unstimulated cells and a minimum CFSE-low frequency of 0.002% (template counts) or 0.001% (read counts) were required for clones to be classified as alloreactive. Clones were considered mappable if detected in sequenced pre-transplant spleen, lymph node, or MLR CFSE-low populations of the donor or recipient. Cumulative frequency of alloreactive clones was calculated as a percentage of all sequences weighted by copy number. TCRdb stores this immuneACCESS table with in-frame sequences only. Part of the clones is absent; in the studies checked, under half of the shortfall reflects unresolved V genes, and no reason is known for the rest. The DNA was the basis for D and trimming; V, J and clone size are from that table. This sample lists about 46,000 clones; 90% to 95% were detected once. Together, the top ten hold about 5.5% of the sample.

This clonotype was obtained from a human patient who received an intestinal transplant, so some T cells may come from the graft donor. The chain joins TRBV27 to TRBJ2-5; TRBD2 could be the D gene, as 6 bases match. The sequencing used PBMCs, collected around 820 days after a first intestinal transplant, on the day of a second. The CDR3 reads CASSPRRVSETQYF. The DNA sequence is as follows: TGTGCCAGCAGTCCGCGGAGGGTCTCAGAGACCCAGTACTTC.